The source of this T cell receptor beta chain is a study of blood T cell repertoires in COVID-19. On the study more broadly: Samples representing acute and convalescent COVID-19 were sourced from the United States, Italy and Spain.

Clones were read by immunoSEQ multiplex PCR, and TCRdb kept only the in-frame ones, dropping some. The sample lists about 69,000 clones, 90% seen once, with about 5% in the top ten. Trimming pared 4 bases from V and 6 bases from J, leaving 16 bases between. Germline CDR1 SGHRS, CDR2 YFSETQ. The CDR3 contains 15 residues. This clone was counted only a few times. The clonotype originates from a man aged 45 to 65 with acute or convalescent COVID-19. Sequencing was performed on peripheral blood. V is TRBV5-1 and J is TRBJ2-2; D may be TRBD1 (6 bases). This CDR3 is CASSPPLGGSGELFF. The CDR3 nucleotides are TGCGCCAGCAGCCCCCCCTTAGGGGGATCCGGGGAGCTGTTTTTT.